The source of this TCR beta chain is a study of PD-1 blockade in classical Hodgkin lymphoma. Clones were read by immunoSEQ multiplex PCR, and TCRdb kept only the in-frame ones, dropping some. The sample has 35,000 to 50,000 clones, 66% seen once; the top ten hold over 3%. This clone has only one observation. The V and J ends lost 0 bases and 7 bases respectively, with 11 bases between them. Germline CDR1 and CDR2: MNHEY and SVGAGI. The CDR3 is made up of 14 amino acids. Time point here: cycle 4 day 1 (C4D1), after 6 weeks of nivolumab. Brentuximab vedotin exposure varied among the patients, all of whom had relapsed after autologous stem cell transplantation.

V is TRBV6-5 and J is TRBJ2-3, with D perhaps matching TRBD2 (5 bases). The receptor was derived from a human donor with classical Hodgkin lymphoma. Sequenced here: peripheral blood mononuclear cells (PBMCs), sampled before the fourth cycle of nivolumab. CDR3 sequence: CASSYSSGTNTQYF. CDR3 nucleotide sequence: TGTGCCAGCAGTTACTCATCGGGAACCAATACGCAGTATTTT.